A single sample gave rise to the 22 T cell receptor beta chains below, sequenced in a study of PD-L1 blockade in urothelial cancer. TCRdb's table, derived via immunoSEQ multiplex PCR, lists solely in-frame clones and lacks some. The repertoire includes roughly 120,000 clones, 75% to 95% of them detected once, and around 4% sits in the top ten. Time point in this sample: peripheral blood 6 weeks after treatment start. Sequences were derived from PBMCs, sampled around atezolizumab (anti-PD-L1) treatment. The receptors originated from a man aged 55 to 70 with urothelial cancer.

This clone was observed a handful of times. V and J are TRBV2 and TRBJ2-7; D possibly corresponds to TRBD1 (7 bases). In germline, CDR1 is SNHLY, CDR2 FYNNEI. V lost 1 base, J lost 0 bases, and 13 bases lay in between. The CDR3 contains 16 residues. The CDR3 reads CASSEGAGGNSYEQYF. CDR3 in DNA: TGTGCCAGCAGTGAAGGGGCAGGGGGGAACTCCTACGAGCAGTACTTC.

The genes are TRBV18 and TRBJ2-1; TRBD1 aligns across 9 bases. The germline CDR1 and CDR2 sequences are KGHSH and LQKENI. The CDR3 runs to 17 residues. Unmatched junction bases numbered 8, after V lost 4 bases and J lost 1 base. CDR3 coding DNA: TGTGCCAGCTCACGGAACGACAGGGGGGGATCCTACAATGAGCAGTTCTTC. It yields the protein CASSRNDRGGSYNEQFF.

The gene calls are TRBV5-8 and TRBJ1-2; no definite D call. V was pared by 2 bases and J by 8 bases, with 16 bases between. This CDR3 has 14 residues. CDR1 and CDR2 from the germline V gene are SGHTS and YDEGEE. This CDR3 is CASSLLSRVLGYTF. DNA for the CDR3: TGTGCCAGCAGCTTACTCTCTCGGGTTTTGGGCTACACCTTC.

This clone was seen once. The chain couples TRBV5-5 to TRBJ2-1, with 8 bases lining up with TRBD1. The CDR3 is made up of 13 amino acids. CDR1 and CDR2 from the germline V gene are SGHKS and YYEKEE (reference sequence). V trimming: 4 bases; J trimming: 10 bases; junction bases outside the gene matches: 7. CDR3 in amino acids: CASSGDRGGEQFF. The CDR3 DNA reads as TGTGCCAGCAGCGGAGACAGGGGCGGCGAGCAGTTCTTC.

J is TRBJ1-4 and V is TRBV19; 8 nucleotides agree with TRBD1. The germline gives CDR1 LNHDA, CDR2 SQIVND (reference sequence). CDR3 length: 13 amino acids. Germline trimming cut 0 bases from V and 12 bases from J; bases unmatched to any gene: 3. CDR3 protein: CASSIDRGRQLFF. The CDR3 bases are TGTGCCAGTAGTATAGACAGGGGGCGTCAACTGTTTTTT. The complete variable domain, with remaining parts taken from reference TRBV19 and TRBJ1-4, reads DGGITQSPKYLFRKEGQNVTLSCEQNLNHDAMYWYRQDPGQGLRLIYYSQIVNDFQKGDIAEGYSVSREKKESFPLTVTSAQKNPTAFYLCASSIDRGRQLFFGSGTQLSVL.

V is TRBV30 and J is TRBJ1-2; 7 bases are a match to TRBD1. This CDR3 is built from 14 residues. Germline lookup yields CDR1 GTSNPN and CDR2 SVGIG (reference sequence). The junction had 8 bases not matched to a gene; V was cut back by 2 bases and J by 5 bases. This CDR3 reads CAWSTGVEGYGYTF. The CDR3 nucleotides are TGTGCCTGGAGTACAGGGGTTGAGGGGTATGGCTACACCTTC.

This sequence joins TRBV15 and TRBJ1-5; 8 bases fit TRBD1. This CDR3 spans 17 amino acids. The V gene end was trimmed by 4 bases and the J gene end by 5 bases; junction bases not matched to a gene: 13. CDR1 is LNHNV, CDR2 YYDKDF, per germline (reference sequence). In DNA, the CDR3 is TGTGCCACCAGCAAGGACAGGGTTATCTCTGCCGATCAGCCCCAGCATTTT. This encodes CATSKDRVISADQPQHF. Based on the CDR3 plus reference TRBV15 and TRBJ1-5, the full variable domain is DAMVIQNPRYQVTQFGKPVTLSCSQTLNHNVMYWYQQKSSQAPKLLFHYYDKDFNNEADTPDNFQSRRPNTSFCFLDIRSPGLGDTAMYLCATSKDRVISADQPQHFGDGTRLSIL.

The chain recombines TRBV7-8 with TRBJ2-4, with 8 bases lining up with TRBD2. The V gene's germline CDR1 is SGHVS and CDR2 FQNEAQ. The trim removed 2 bases at V and 1 base at J, leaving 4 bases unmatched. The CDR3 spans 16 residues. The CDR3 spells CASSLYGGRAKNIQYF. CDR3 bases: TGTGCCAGCAGCTTATATGGCGGGAGGGCCAAAAACATTCAGTACTTC.

The V gene is TRBV5-6, the J gene TRBJ1-2; D gene ambiguous. This CDR3 contains 13 residues. Trimming shortened V by 9 bases and J by 5 bases, and 17 bases separated the two germline ends. CDR1 and CDR2 from the germline V gene are SGHDT and YYEEEE. The CDR3 coding sequence is TGTGCCACCCTCCGACGGGATTATTATGGCTACACCTTC. This encodes CATLRRDYYGYTF.

The chain joins TRBV5-1 to TRBJ2-5, with 7 positions matching TRBD1. This CDR3 region has 14 residues. V lost 0 bases and J lost 5; bases outside the gene matches: 4. CDR1 and CDR2 (germline): SGHRS, YFSETQ. The DNA for the CDR3 is TGCGCCAGCAGCTTGGTTCCGGGACAGGAGACCCAGTACTTC. Amino acids: CASSLVPGQETQYF.

V is TRBV5-4 and J is TRBJ1-1, with 11 bases lining up with TRBD1. This CDR3 has 14 amino acids. Germline CDR1 reads SGHNT; CDR2 reads YYREEE (reference sequence). Trimming removed 5 bases from V and 6 bases from J; junction bases left unmatched: 6. CDR3 sequence reads: CASRQGQGAAEAFF. CDR3 coding DNA: TGTGCCAGCAGACAAGGACAGGGGGCTGCTGAAGCTTTCTTT.

This clone appeared a few times. This rearrangement joins TRBV2 to TRBJ1-2; D is perhaps TRBD1 (5 bases). Per germline, CDR1 SNHLY and CDR2 FYNNEI. This CDR3 spans 15 amino acids. V dropped 0 bases and J dropped 0 bases, with 8 bases sitting between them. This CDR3 reads CASSEAPTANYGYTF. CDR3 sequence (DNA): TGTGCCAGCAGTGAAGCCCCGACAGCTAACTATGGCTACACCTTC.

The V and J genes are TRBV4-2 and TRBJ1-5; TRBD1 agrees at 11 bases. The germline gives CDR1 LGHNA, CDR2 YNFKEQ. The CDR3 has 14 amino acids. V dropped 6 bases and J dropped 4; count of bases not matched to a gene: 2. For the CDR3, the DNA is TGTGCCAGCAGGGGGACAGGGGGGAATCAGCCCCAGCATTTT. Encoded protein: CASRGTGGNQPQHF.

V and J are TRBV5-4 and TRBJ1-1; D is uncertain. V lost 1 base to trimming and J lost 11 bases, with 21 bases between them. Germline CDR1 reads SGHNT; CDR2 reads YYREEE (reference sequence). The CDR3 is 15 amino acids. CDR3 amino acids: CASSLSALGGAEAFF. The DNA for the CDR3 is TGTGCCAGCAGCTTGAGCGCCCTAGGAGGTGCGGAGGCTTTCTTT.

The rearrangement uses TRBV30 and TRBJ2-3, with D unclear. This CDR3 is 13 amino acids long. Germline V gene lookup returns CDR1 GTSNPN and CDR2 SVGIG (reference sequence). V was clipped by 0 bases and J by 4 bases, with 8 bases between them. CDR3 nucleotides: TGTGCCTGGAGTGTCGCTAGAGCAGATACGCAGTATTTT. Amino acid sequence: CAWSVARADTQYF.

The CDR3 nucleotides read TGTGCCAGCAGCCGCTCAGGTGGAGGGGCGGGCTATGGCTACACCTTC. It codes for CASSRSGGGAGYGYTF. J is TRBJ1-2 and V is TRBV7-8, with TRBD1 as a possible D gene (5 bases). CDR1 is SGHVS, CDR2 FQNEAQ, per germline. The CDR3 loop spans 16 amino acids. V lost 5 bases to trimming and J lost 4 bases, with 20 bases between them.

The chain carries TRBV11-3 and TRBJ2-7; 9 nucleotides line up with TRBD1. The CDR3 contains 14 residues. CDR1 and CDR2 (germline): SGHNT, YENEEA. Germline trimming cut 4 bases from V and 7 bases from J; bases unmatched to any gene: 8. CDR3 residues: CASSSGTGRGEQYF. In DNA form, the CDR3 reads TGTGCCAGCAGCTCCGGGACAGGGCGAGGAGAGCAGTACTTC.

The chain employs TRBV5-6 and TRBJ1-2; D unresolved. Germline assignment: CDR1 SGHDT and CDR2 YYEEEE. Trimming took 1 base from V and 0 from J, leaving 4 bases between them. The CDR3 consists of 13 residues. CDR3 region: CASSLLANYGYTF. DNA for the CDR3: TGTGCCAGCAGCTTGTTAGCTAACTATGGCTACACCTTC. Looking up the rest from reference TRBV5-6 and TRBJ1-2 gives the full variable domain: DAGVTQSPTHLIKTRGQQVTLRCSPKSGHDTVSWYQQALGQGPQFIFQYYEEEERQRGNFPDRFSGHQFPNYSSELNVNALLLGDSALYLCASSLLANYGYTFGSGTRLTVV.

This clone was picked up one time. This chain connects TRBV4-3 to TRBJ2-3, with 7 bases identical to TRBD2. The CDR3 is 13 residues long. The trim removed 5 bases at V and 3 bases at J, leaving 2 bases unmatched. From germline, CDR1 is LGHNA and CDR2 YSLEER. CDR3 in amino acids: CASSVSGTDTQYF. The CDR3 DNA reads TGCGCCAGCAGCGTTAGCGGGACAGATACGCAGTATTTT.

This chain joins TRBV27 and TRBJ1-5, with D possibly matching TRBD1 (5 bases). Deletions cut 8 bases from V and 5 bases from J, with 7 bases between. From germline, CDR1 is MNHEY and CDR2 SMNVEV (reference sequence). The CDR3 totals 11 residues. CDR3 region: CASGGDQPQHF. The DNA of the CDR3 is TGTGCCAGCGGGGGGGATCAGCCCCAGCATTTT.

The chain is built from TRBV5-6 and TRBJ1-6; D gene unclear. CDR3 length: 13 amino acids. Deletions cut 1 base from V and 10 bases from J, with 9 bases between. CDR1 and CDR2 from the germline V gene are SGHDT and YYEEEE. In DNA form, the CDR3 reads TGTGCCAGCAGCTTGTACGTGAGCTCACCCCTCCACTTT. It yields the protein CASSLYVSSPLHF.

V gene TRBV11-3 combines with J gene TRBJ2-1; D might be TRBD1 (5 bases). The ends were cut back, 3 bases at V and 3 bases at J, with 9 bases in the middle. Germline V gives CDR1 SGHNT, CDR2 YENEEA. The CDR3 extends over 14 amino acids. CDR3 sequence: CASSFRQGYNEQFF. The CDR3 DNA is TGTGCCAGCAGCTTTAGGCAGGGCTACAATGAGCAGTTCTTC. Based on the CDR3 plus reference TRBV11-3 and TRBJ2-1, the full variable domain is EAGVVQSPRYKIIEKKQPVAFWCNPISGHNTLYWYLQNLGQGPELLIRYENEEAVDDSQLPKDRFSAERLKGVDSTLKIQPAELGDSAVYLCASSFRQGYNEQFFGPGTRLTVL.